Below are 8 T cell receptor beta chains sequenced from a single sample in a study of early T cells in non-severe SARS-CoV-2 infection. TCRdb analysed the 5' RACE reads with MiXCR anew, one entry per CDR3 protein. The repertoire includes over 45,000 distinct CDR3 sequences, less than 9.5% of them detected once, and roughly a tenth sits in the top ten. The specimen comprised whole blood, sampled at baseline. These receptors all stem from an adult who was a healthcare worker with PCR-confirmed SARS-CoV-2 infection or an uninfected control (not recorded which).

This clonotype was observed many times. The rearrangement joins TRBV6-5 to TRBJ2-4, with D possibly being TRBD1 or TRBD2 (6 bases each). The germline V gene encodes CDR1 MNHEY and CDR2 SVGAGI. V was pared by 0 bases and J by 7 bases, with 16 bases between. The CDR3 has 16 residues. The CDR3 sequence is CASSYSGGGRGNIQYF. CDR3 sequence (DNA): TGTGCCAGCAGTTACTCGGGTGGGGGGCGCGGGAACATTCAGTACTTC.

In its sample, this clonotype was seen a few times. CDR3 nucleotides: TGTGCCAGCACTACGAGCCGGACAGGGAATTCACCCCTCCACTTT. It is translated as CASTTSRTGNSPLHF. V and J are TRBV2 and TRBJ1-6, with 8 nucleotides matching TRBD1. V gave up 7 bases and J gave up 7 bases; unmatched junction bases: 9. Germline CDR1 reads SNHLY; CDR2 reads FYNNEI. There are 15 residues in the CDR3. The entire variable domain, with the rest obtained from reference TRBV2 and TRBJ1-6, is as follows: EPEVTQTPSHQVTQMGQEVILRCVPISNHLYFYWYRQILGQKVEFLVSFYNNEISEKSEIFDDQFSVERPDGSNFTLKIRSTKLEDSAMYFCASTTSRTGNSPLHFGNGTRLTVT.

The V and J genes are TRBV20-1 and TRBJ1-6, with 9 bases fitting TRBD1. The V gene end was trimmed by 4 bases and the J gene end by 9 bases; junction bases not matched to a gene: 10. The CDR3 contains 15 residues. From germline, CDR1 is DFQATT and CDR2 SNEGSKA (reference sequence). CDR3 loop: CSANARDRVFSPLHF. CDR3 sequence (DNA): TGCAGTGCTAATGCCAGGGACAGGGTCTTTTCACCCCTCCACTTT.

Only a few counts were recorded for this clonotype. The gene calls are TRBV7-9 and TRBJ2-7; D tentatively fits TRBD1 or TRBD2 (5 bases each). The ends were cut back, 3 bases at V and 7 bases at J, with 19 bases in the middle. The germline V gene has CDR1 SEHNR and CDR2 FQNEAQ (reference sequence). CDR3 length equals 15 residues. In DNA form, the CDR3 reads TGTGCCAGCAGCTTCCGGGACGGATCCTTGGGGGAGCAGTACTTC. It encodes CASSFRDGSLGEQYF.

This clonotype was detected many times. The chain's CDR3 is CSAGGGNQPQHF. CDR3 DNA: TGCAGTGCCGGGGGGGGCAATCAGCCCCAGCATTTT. V is TRBV20-1 and J is TRBJ1-5; tentatively, D is TRBD1 (5 bases). Trimming shortened V by 6 bases and J by 2 bases, and 8 bases separated the two germline ends. The CDR3 length is 12 residues. From germline, CDR1 is DFQATT and CDR2 SNEGSKA (reference sequence).

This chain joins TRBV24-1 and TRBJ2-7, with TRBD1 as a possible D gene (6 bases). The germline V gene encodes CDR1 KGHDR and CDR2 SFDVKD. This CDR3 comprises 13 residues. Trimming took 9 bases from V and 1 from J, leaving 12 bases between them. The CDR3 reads CATSRGGSYEQYF. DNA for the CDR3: TGTGCCACCTCCAGGGGTGGATCCTACGAGCAGTACTTC.

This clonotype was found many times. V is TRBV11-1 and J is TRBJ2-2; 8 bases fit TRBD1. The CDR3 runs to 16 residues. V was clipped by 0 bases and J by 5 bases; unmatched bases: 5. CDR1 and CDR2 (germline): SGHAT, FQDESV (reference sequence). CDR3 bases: TGTGCCAGCAGCTTAGCGCAGGGGGCGCGGACCGGGGAGCTGTTTTTT. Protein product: CASSLAQGARTGELFF.

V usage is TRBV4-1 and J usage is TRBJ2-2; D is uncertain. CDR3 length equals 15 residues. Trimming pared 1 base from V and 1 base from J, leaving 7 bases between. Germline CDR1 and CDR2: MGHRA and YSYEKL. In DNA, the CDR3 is TGCGCCAGCAGCCAAGTCAGCTTGAACACCGGGGAGCTGTTTTTT. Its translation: CASSQVSLNTGELFF.